The 27 T cell receptor beta chains reported below all come from one sample, sequenced in a study of read filtering for tumor transcriptome and immune sequencing. The library was built from around 0.4 ug RNA with molecular barcoded adaptors for alpha/delta and beta/gamma chains. TCRdb reprocessed the reads via MiXCR and lists one record per CDR3 protein. The table records about 60,000 distinct CDR3 sequences, roughly 14% of them present only once. The sequencing sample was made of a population of CD138-negative cells sorted from bone marrow. Receptors originate from a donor over 35 with multiple myeloma.

This clonotype was counted between two and nine times. Just one base apart from a much larger clone, this may be a read error. V gene TRBV5-1 combines with J gene TRBJ2-1, with D possibly TRBD1 on 5 matching bases. From germline, CDR1 is SGHRS and CDR2 YFSETQ. The CDR3 sequence is 13 residues long. V lost 2 bases to trimming and J lost 9 bases, with 12 bases between them. As DNA, the CDR3 is TGCGCCAGCAGCTTTGAGTGGGGCCGTGAGCAGTTCTTC. It encodes CASSFEWGREQFF.

This clonotype occurred many times. The genes are TRBV29-1 and TRBJ1-1; D is possibly TRBD1 (6 bases). The CDR3 is 13 amino acids. The V end lost 7 bases, the J end lost 2 bases, and 14 bases lay between the germline ends. Germline V gives CDR1 SQVTM, CDR2 ANQGSEA. The CDR3 reads CSARGPINTEAFF. The CDR3 region has the DNA TGCAGCGCCAGGGGCCCCATAAACACTGAAGCTTTCTTT.

This clonotype was recorded many times. The gene calls are TRBV20-1 and TRBJ2-1; a weak D match, TRBD2 (7 bases). V lost 4 bases to trimming and J lost 1 base, with 14 bases between them. Germline CDR1 and CDR2: DFQATT and SNEGSKA (reference sequence). The CDR3 spans 15 residues. CDR3 sequence: CSATPGEGSYNEQFF. CDR3 DNA: TGCAGTGCTACGCCAGGGGAGGGATCCTACAATGAGCAGTTCTTC.

The CDR3 coding sequence is TGCAGCGTTCGGACCAATAGACCAGATACGCAGTATTTT. Protein: CSVRTNRPDTQYF. J is TRBJ2-3 and V is TRBV29-1; D is uncertain. The V gene's germline CDR1 is SQVTM and CDR2 ANQGSEA. V was cut by 5 bases and J by 4 bases, with 13 bases left in between. The CDR3 runs to 13 residues.

This clonotype occurred many times. The V gene is TRBV28, the J gene TRBJ2-7; D gene uncertain. V was trimmed by 1 base and J by 1 base, leaving 8 bases between them. The CDR3 sequence is 14 residues long. Per germline, CDR1 MDHEN and CDR2 SYDVKM. The CDR3 DNA reads TGTGCCAGCAGTTTATTGGGGTTTTCCTACGAGCAGTACTTC. Translation gives CASSLLGFSYEQYF.

This clonotype was found a few times. A read error may explain this, as a much larger clone is one base away. The rearrangement joins TRBV27 to TRBJ1-4; TRBD1 might be the D (5 bases). The germline CDR1 and CDR2 sequences are MNHEY and SMNVEV (reference sequence). The CDR3 runs 14 residues. The CDR3 is CASSDGDVRGKLVF. DNA of the CDR3: TGTGCCAGCAGTGATGGGGACGTCCGTGGAAAACTGGTTTTT.

This clonotype appeared many times. The gene calls are TRBV7-9 and TRBJ1-2; D unclear. V was trimmed by 1 base and J by 2 bases, leaving 14 bases between them. This CDR3 has 16 residues. Germline loops: CDR1 SEHNR, CDR2 FQNEAQ (reference sequence). The DNA of the CDR3 is TGTGCCAGCAGCTTAGTTAGTAGGGAATGGAACTATGGCTACACCTTC. This gives the protein CASSLVSREWNYGYTF.

About this clonotype: Being one base from a much bigger clone, this may be a read error. The CDR3 reads CASSSPRQGDSYEQYF. In nucleotides, the CDR3 is TGTGCCAGCAGCAGCCCGAGACAGGGGGACTCCTACGAGCAGTACTTC. The rearrangement links TRBV21-1 to TRBJ2-7; the table's D gene call, TRBD1, was not cross checked with the DNA. TRBV21-1 is marked as a pseudogene. The CDR3 is made up of 16 amino acids.

This clonotype was observed a handful of times. The CDR3 sequence is CASSLVAGGSNEQFF. In DNA, the CDR3 is TGTGCCAGCAGTTTAGTCGCGGGAGGATCCAATGAGCAGTTCTTC. The chain employs TRBV12-3 or TRBV12-4 and TRBJ2-1; 8 bases align to TRBD2. V was clipped by 1 base and J by 6 bases; unmatched bases: 5. CDR3 length equals 15 residues.

This clonotype was counted between two and nine times. The conserved phenylalanine or tryptophan is not found at the CDR3 terminus, so this likely reflects a read error. CDR3 region: CASSSSYEQYL. In DNA, the CDR3 is TGCGCCAGCAGCTCCTCCTACGAGCAGTACCTC. V usage is TRBV5-1 and J usage is TRBJ2-7; D not resolved. V dropped 3 bases and J dropped 0 bases, with 1 base sitting between them. The germline CDR1 and CDR2 sequences are SGHRS and YFSETQ. CDR3 length: 11 residues.

The chain is built from TRBV2 and TRBJ2-1, with 10 bases that match TRBD1. The V gene end was trimmed by 6 bases and the J gene end by 9 bases; junction bases not matched to a gene: 11. CDR1 is SNHLY, CDR2 FYNNEI, per germline. The CDR3 runs to 15 residues. The CDR3 DNA reads TGTGCCAGCAGAGCCGGGACAGGGGCCTTCGGTGAGCAGTTCTTC. Translated, it gives CASRAGTGAFGEQFF.

This clonotype was seen at least ten times. V is TRBV7-8 and J is TRBJ2-1, with a tentative D call TRBD1 (5 bases). V was shortened by 9 bases and J by 7 bases, with 16 bases between the two germline ends. Germline-derived CDR1 and CDR2 are SGHVS and FQNEAQ. The CDR3 loop spans 13 amino acids. The CDR3 region has the DNA TGTGCCAGTGGCGTGGGTCCAGGGAATGAGCAGTTCTTC. Residues: CASGVGPGNEQFF.

This clonotype was seen many times. The gene calls are TRBV13 and TRBJ2-1; 11 nucleotides agree with TRBD2. The J segment lost 5 bases and the V segment lost 2 bases, leaving 5 bases of the junction unmatched. This CDR3 spans 16 amino acids. The V gene's germline CDR1 is PRHDT and CDR2 FYEKMQ (reference sequence). The CDR3 nucleotides are TGTGCCAGCAGCTTACTCGGGACTAGCGGAAACAATGAGCAGTTCTTC. It codes for CASSLLGTSGNNEQFF.

For this clonotype: A read error may be the cause here, since a much bigger clone is one base away. This chain uses TRBV10-3 with TRBJ2-1, with 12 bases identical to TRBD2. The CDR3 is 18 amino acids. In germline, CDR1 is ENHRY, CDR2 SYGVKD. The CDR3 loop reads CAISESASGRVVYNKQFF. The CDR3 DNA reads TGTGCCATCAGTGAGTCGGCTAGCGGGAGGGTAGTTTACAATAAGCAGTTCTTC.

At least ten counts were recorded for this clonotype. The gene calls are TRBV7-2 and TRBJ2-1, with no clear D. The germline gives CDR1 SGHTA, CDR2 FQGNSA. V was trimmed by 3 bases and J by 6 bases, leaving 9 bases between them. CDR3 size: 13 residues. CDR3 in amino acids: CASSFVQANEQFF. The CDR3 coding sequence is TGTGCCAGCAGCTTTGTCCAAGCCAATGAGCAGTTCTTC.

The sample holds many counts of this clonotype. This chain connects TRBV20-1 to TRBJ2-1; 13 positions match TRBD2. Germline CDR1 and CDR2: DFQATT and SNEGSKA (reference sequence). This CDR3 comprises 15 residues. J gave up 6 bases and V 4 bases, and 6 bases lay outside the gene matches. This CDR3 is CSATRLAGGTNEQFF. The CDR3 DNA sequence: TGCAGTGCTACCCGACTAGCGGGAGGAACCAATGAGCAGTTCTTC.

This clonotype came up a few times. The chain is built from TRBV29-1 and TRBJ2-7, with 11 bases fitting TRBD2. Per germline, CDR1 SQVTM and CDR2 ANQGSEA. V was pared by 1 base and J by 2 bases, with 1 base of the junction left unmatched. The CDR3 is made up of 14 amino acids. The CDR3 nucleotides are TGCAGCGTTGAAGTACTAGCGGGAGCCTACGAGCAGTACTTC. Amino acids: CSVEVLAGAYEQYF.

This clonotype was counted ten times or more. This chain connects TRBV29-1 to TRBJ1-1; D is ambiguous. V was trimmed by 3 bases and J by 8 bases, leaving 16 bases between them. CDR1 and CDR2 (germline): SQVTM, ANQGSEA. CDR3 size: 13 residues. The DNA of the CDR3 is TGCAGCGTTGAGACAAAGGCGACACCAGAAGCTTTCTTT. Translating gives CSVETKATPEAFF.

The table lists this clonotype with many counts. V is TRBV28 and J is TRBJ2-5; maybe TRBD1 (6 bases). Looked up from germline, CDR1 is MDHEN and CDR2 is SYDVKM. CDR3 length equals 13 residues. The V end was cut by 4 bases, the J end by 4 bases, with 10 bases between. Here the CDR3 reads CASSSGQLETQYF. In DNA, the CDR3 is TGTGCCAGCAGTTCTGGACAGCTAGAGACCCAGTACTTC.

This clonotype was detected many times. The CDR3 protein is CASSPLGGSTDTQYF. Here the CDR3 DNA reads TGTGCCAGCTCACCTCTTGGCGGTAGCACAGATACGCAGTATTTT. This chain links TRBV18 with TRBJ2-3, with D hard to call. This CDR3 has 15 amino acids. The germline V and J ends were trimmed by 3 bases and 0 bases, with 10 bases remaining between them. CDR1 is KGHSH and CDR2 is LQKENI in the germline V gene.

The chain couples TRBV20-1 to TRBJ2-7; 10 bases map to TRBD2. Germline assignment: CDR1 DFQATT and CDR2 SNEGSKA (reference sequence). J gave up 5 bases and V 2 bases, and 9 bases lay outside the gene matches. The length of the CDR3 is 15 residues. Here the CDR3 reads CSARKATSGLDEQYF. The CDR3 nucleotides read TGCAGTGCTAGAAAGGCGACTAGCGGGCTTGACGAGCAGTACTTC.

This clonotype was counted at least ten times. The chain links TRBV20-1 to TRBJ1-4; the match to TRBD1 covers 7 bases. Unmatched junction bases numbered 5, after V lost 3 bases and J lost 4 bases. Per germline, CDR1 DFQATT and CDR2 SNEGSKA (reference sequence). The CDR3 spans 14 residues. The CDR3 DNA sequence: TGCAGTGCTAGGATGACAGGGCTTAATGAAAAACTGTTTTTT. The encoded protein is CSARMTGLNEKLFF.

This clonotype appeared many times. V and J are TRBV5-1 and TRBJ2-1, with 12 bases identical to TRBD2. Germline V CDR1 and CDR2: SGHRS, YFSETQ. Trimming at V came to 4 bases and at J to 9 bases, leaving 8 bases not matched to a gene. This CDR3 has 15 residues. CDR3 coding DNA: TGCGCCAGCAGCCTGCGGACTAGCGGGACGGTTGAGCAGTTCTTC. Translation gives CASSLRTSGTVEQFF.

This clonotype was observed at least ten times. This chain joins TRBV7-3 and TRBJ2-6; 8 nucleotides align to TRBD1. Germline V gene sequence: CDR1 SGHTA, CDR2 FQGTGA. With V trimmed by 4 bases and J by 3 bases, 8 bases remained unmatched. The CDR3 is made up of 17 amino acids. The CDR3 loop is CASSSPPGGVGANVLTF. Written as DNA, the CDR3 is TGTGCCAGCAGCTCTCCCCCAGGGGGCGTTGGGGCCAACGTCCTGACTTTC.

A remark on this clonotype: A junction boundary mismatches the germline segment, possibly from a read error. The rearrangement links TRBV5-1 to TRBJ2-1; D gene ambiguous. Germline V gives CDR1 SGHRS, CDR2 YFSETQ. This CDR3 has 13 amino acids. The CDR3 sequence is CTSSLMAYNEQFF. The CDR3 DNA reads TGCACCAGCAGCTTGATGGCCTACAATGAGCAGTTCTTC.

This clonotype has just a few counts. The chain links TRBV18 to TRBJ2-3, with unresolved D. In germline, CDR1 is KGHSH, CDR2 LQKENI. The V end was cut by 1 base, the J end by 2 bases, with 10 bases between. The CDR3 runs 15 residues. The chain's CDR3 is CASSPLRTHTDTQYF. CDR3 nucleotides: TGTGCCAGCTCACCACTTCGGACCCACACAGATACGCAGTATTTT.

This clonotype showed up many times. The chain joins TRBV7-2 to TRBJ2-2, with no clear D. V lost 3 bases and J lost 6, with 11 bases in between. This CDR3 has 14 amino acids. Germline values: CDR1 SGHTA, CDR2 FQGNSA. CDR3 nucleotides: TGTGCCAGCAGCTTCCAAGTGGGTTCCGGGGAGCTGTTTTTT. Its protein is CASSFQVGSGELFF.